This T cell receptor beta chain was observed in a study of radiation and T cells in renal cell carcinoma. The CDR3 length is 15 residues. CDR1 is WNHNN and CDR2 is SYGVQD in the germline V gene (reference sequence). V dropped 9 bases and J dropped 2 bases, with 18 bases sitting between them. This sample's time point: baseline pretreatment blood. The sample's treatment: 15 Gy SBRT to primary tumor, nephrectomy 4 weeks later. Blood was sampled at baseline, 2 weeks and 4 weeks after SBRT. This renal cell carcinoma was of the clear cell type. The data were produced by immunoSEQ multiplex PCR, yet TCRdb's version contains in-frame clones alone and is incomplete. This sample has roughly 120,000 clones; 80% to 85% occur once, and the top ten carry around 3%. Concerning this clone itself: Its antigen is undetermined.

The study, taken as a whole, reports: In blood, top tumor clones expanded by 2 weeks, shrinking by 4.

This TCR derives from a woman aged 60-75 years with renal cell carcinoma. The input for sequencing was blood, taken from a patient whose treatment included radiotherapy and nephrectomy. The J gene is TRBJ2-3, the V gene TRBV10-1; no clear D. CDR3 in amino acids: CASFVRHLDTDTQYF. DNA of the CDR3: TGCGCCAGTTTCGTTAGACATCTCGACACAGATACGCAGTATTTT.